These 23 T cell receptor beta chains were sequenced from one sample in a study of cytomegalovirus exposure and HLA in healthy donors. Both 60 Vbeta primers and 13 Jbeta primers went into the PCR. Profiling relied on immunoSEQ multiplex PCR, and the TCRdb table lists in-frame clones only, not all of them. The sample has about 160,000 clones, approximately 81% seen once. Source material: PBMCs. Receptors were obtained from a man younger than 35 in good health and CMV-seronegative.

V is TRBV11-2 and J is TRBJ1-6; TRBD1 aligns across 8 bases. The ends lost 5 bases at V and 8 bases at J; junction bases unmatched: 8. Germline assignment: CDR1 SGHAT and CDR2 FQNNGV. The CDR3 is 15 residues long. The CDR3 loop is CASSPTGVLHSPLHF. CDR3 in DNA: TGTGCCAGCAGCCCGACAGGGGTTCTTCATTCACCCCTCCACTTT.

The chain has TRBV2 and TRBJ2-5; D perhaps matches TRBD2 (6 bases). V was cut by 7 bases and J by 6 bases, with 21 bases left in between. The germline V gene has CDR1 SNHLY and CDR2 FYNNEI. This CDR3 has 15 amino acids. CDR3 sequence: CASIGEAPRAQTQYF. The DNA for the CDR3 is TGTGCCAGCATTGGGGAGGCCCCGAGGGCCCAGACCCAGTACTTC.

This rearrangement joins TRBV7-6 to TRBJ2-1, with 9 bases that match TRBD2. There are 17 residues in the CDR3. Germline CDR1 and CDR2: SGHVS and FNYEAQ. The V gene end was trimmed by 5 bases and the J gene end by 0 bases; junction bases not matched to a gene: 8. The CDR3 nucleotides are TGTGCCAGCAGCCCTCGGGGTAGCGGGAGCTCCTACAATGAGCAGTTCTTC. Translation: CASSPRGSGSSYNEQFF.

Concerning this clone: The same CDR3 arises from other DNA sequences in this sample as well. This chain joins TRBV27 and TRBJ2-7; 9 bases agree with TRBD2. The ends lost 5 bases at V and 2 bases at J; junction bases unmatched: 13. The CDR3 has 17 amino acids. Germline lookup yields CDR1 MNHEY and CDR2 SMNVEV (reference sequence). CDR3 sequence (DNA): TGTGCCAGCAGTCCCGCCGCAAGCGGGAGGAGCGCCTACGAGCAGTACTTC. Its protein is CASSPAASGRSAYEQYF.

This sequence joins TRBV7-2 and TRBJ2-1; 11 bases map to TRBD2. Germline CDR1 reads SGHTA; CDR2 reads FQGNSA. V dropped 10 bases and J dropped 6; count of bases not matched to a gene: 5. This CDR3 has 13 residues. CDR3 region: CATRLAGPNEQFF. Written as DNA, the CDR3 is TGTGCCACCAGACTAGCGGGACCCAATGAGCAGTTCTTC.

This clone came up a few times. The chain recombines TRBV19 with TRBJ2-7; 11 bases match TRBD2. Germline CDR1 is LNHDA and CDR2 is SQIVND (reference sequence). The CDR3 is 16 amino acids. Losses at the gene ends were 1 base for V and 0 bases for J; bases not matched to a gene: 2. The chain's CDR3 is CASSIVGTSGSYEQYF. The CDR3 region has the DNA TGTGCCAGTAGTATAGTCGGGACTAGCGGCTCCTACGAGCAGTACTTC.

The rearrangement links TRBV9 to TRBJ2-1; the match to TRBD1 covers 12 bases. The CDR3 length is 16 residues. Germline assignment: CDR1 SGDLS and CDR2 YYNGEE. The J segment lost 2 bases and the V segment lost 3 bases, leaving 3 bases of the junction unmatched. The CDR3: CASSGGTGGTYNEQFF. The CDR3 DNA reads TGTGCCAGCAGCGGAGGGACAGGGGGCACCTACAATGAGCAGTTCTTC.

V is TRBV27 and J is TRBJ2-7, with 7 positions matching TRBD1. The CDR3 contains 15 residues. V was pared by 3 bases and J by 2 bases, with 7 bases of the junction left unmatched. In germline, CDR1 is MNHEY, CDR2 SMNVEV (reference sequence). The CDR3 loop reads CASSFNRGKPYEQYF. DNA of the CDR3: TGTGCCAGCAGTTTCAACAGGGGAAAGCCCTACGAGCAGTACTTC.

This clone was recorded a few times. The DNA of the CDR3 is TGTGCCAGCATCGAGGTGTCAGGGGGTATGAATGAGCAGTTCTTC. Amino acids: CASIEVSGGMNEQFF. The chain uses TRBV2 and TRBJ2-1, with TRBD1 identical over 7 bases. With V trimmed by 7 bases and J by 7 bases, 13 bases remained unmatched. Germline loops: CDR1 SNHLY, CDR2 FYNNEI. The CDR3 runs 15 residues. Complete variable domain (other parts from reference TRBV2 and TRBJ2-1): EPEVTQTPSHQVTQMGQEVILRCVPISNHLYFYWYRQILGQKVEFLVSFYNNEISEKSEIFDDQFSVERPDGSNFTLKIRSTKLEDSAMYFCASIEVSGGMNEQFFGPGTRLTVL.

This clone has just a few counts. The V gene is TRBV10-2, the J gene TRBJ2-7, with D possibly matching TRBD2 (5 bases). Germline V gives CDR1 WSHSY, CDR2 SAAADI. This CDR3 contains 17 residues. Trimming took 0 bases from V and 3 from J, leaving 18 bases between them. The CDR3 nucleotides are TGCGCCAGCAGTGAGTCGAGCACTTTCGGGATTGACTACGAGCAGTACTTC. It codes for CASSESSTFGIDYEQYF.

The chain is built from TRBV7-2 and TRBJ2-7; 8 bases align to TRBD2. Germline assignment: CDR1 SGHTA and CDR2 FQGNSA. The CDR3 runs to 15 residues. J lost 0 bases, V lost 4 bases, and 5 bases had no gene match. The CDR3 sequence: CASSYDSGNSYEQYF. Here the CDR3 DNA reads TGTGCCAGCAGCTACGATAGCGGGAACTCCTACGAGCAGTACTTC.

The gene calls are TRBV11-2 and TRBJ2-1, with 10 bases aligning to TRBD2. Unmatched junction bases numbered 5, after V lost 4 bases and J lost 5 bases. This CDR3 has 15 residues. Germline CDR1 is SGHAT and CDR2 is FQNNGV. In DNA, the CDR3 is TGTGCCAGCAGCTGGAGCGGGAGGGTCAACAATGAGCAGTTCTTC. Its protein is CASSWSGRVNNEQFF.

The chain carries TRBV5-1 and TRBJ2-7; unclear D gene. This CDR3 is 14 amino acids long. V was cut by 0 bases and J by 2 bases, with 9 bases left in between. CDR1 and CDR2 from the germline V gene are SGHRS and YFSETQ. The CDR3 coding sequence is TGCGCCAGCAGCTTGGGAGGTACCCCCTACGAGCAGTACTTC. It yields the protein CASSLGGTPYEQYF.

This clone came up once. This chain connects TRBV7-6 to TRBJ1-2, with D unclear. The CDR3 sequence is 13 residues long. V lost 1 base to trimming and J lost 8 bases, with 11 bases between them. Per germline, CDR1 SGHVS and CDR2 FNYEAQ. The chain's CDR3 is CASSLVCLAGYTF. In DNA, the CDR3 is TGTGCCAGCAGCTTAGTTTGCCTGGCCGGCTACACCTTC. Based on the CDR3 plus reference TRBV7-6 and TRBJ1-2, the full variable domain is GAGVSQSPRYKVTKRGQDVALRCDPISGHVSLYWYRQALGQGPEFLTYFNYEAQQDKSGLPNDRFSAERPEGSISTLTIQRTEQRDSAMYRCASSLVCLAGYTFGSGTRLTVV.

Only a few counts were recorded for this clone. The CDR3 nucleotides read TGTGCCAGCAGCCTCACTAGCGGGGGGCAAGAGACCCAGTACTTC. This sequence encodes CASSLTSGGQETQYF. The chain links TRBV7-9 to TRBJ2-5; 12 bases map to TRBD2. Germline V gives CDR1 SEHNR, CDR2 FQNEAQ (reference sequence). This CDR3 has 15 residues. V lost 5 bases and J lost 2; bases outside the gene matches: 3.

CDR3 sequence reads: CASTSGSADTQYF. The CDR3 region has the DNA TGTGCCAGTACTAGCGGGAGCGCAGATACGCAGTATTTT. The V gene is TRBV6-5, the J gene TRBJ2-3, with 11 bases fitting TRBD2. This CDR3 spans 13 amino acids. With 9 bases clipped from V and 4 bases from J, the junction kept 3 bases outside the gene matches. Germline loops: CDR1 MNHEY, CDR2 SVGAGI.

This rearrangement joins TRBV28 to TRBJ2-5, with TRBD2 matching 7 bases. The V and J ends lost 6 bases and 9 bases, in that order; junction bases with no gene match: 10. This CDR3 is built from 13 residues. Per the germline V gene, CDR1 is MDHEN and CDR2 is SYDVKM. The CDR3 nucleotides are TGTGCCAGCAGCTCCTCCCTCGGGGGGTCCCAGTACTTC. This translates into CASSSSLGGSQYF. Full variable domain (remainder filled in from reference TRBV28 and TRBJ2-5): DVKVTQSSRYLVKRTGEKVFLECVQDMDHENMFWYRQDPGLGLRLIYFSYDVKMKEKGDIPEGYSVSREKKERFSLILESASTNQTSMYLCASSSSLGGSQYFGPGTRLLVL.

The chain couples TRBV18 to TRBJ1-3; D gene unclear. CDR3 length equals 14 residues. Trimming left V 6 bases short and J 12 bases short, with 21 bases between. Germline values: CDR1 KGHSH, CDR2 LQKENI. The CDR3 DNA sequence: TGTGCCAGCTCCCCGCGTGACGACCTCGAGGGCATATATTTT. Its translation is CASSPRDDLEGIYF.

The genes are TRBV7-2 and TRBJ2-7, with TRBD2 matching over 7 bases. This CDR3 has 13 residues. The germline V gene has CDR1 SGHTA and CDR2 FQGNSA. V lost 2 bases, J lost 3 bases, and 1 base stayed unmatched. CDR3 DNA sequence: TGTGCCAGCAGCTTACGGGGGGTCTACGAGCAGTACTTC. This sequence encodes CASSLRGVYEQYF.

The V call is TRBV28, the J call TRBJ2-1, with TRBD2 identical over 11 bases. This CDR3 contains 17 residues. Germline CDR1 is MDHEN and CDR2 is SYDVKM. The trim removed 6 bases at V and 6 bases at J, leaving 13 bases unmatched. The CDR3 nucleotides read TGTGCCAGCAGCTCCAACCTCGGGCTAGCGGGAGGCAATGAGCAGTTCTTC. Translating it yields CASSSNLGLAGGNEQFF.

The rearrangement joins TRBV5-1 to TRBJ1-1, with TRBD1 identical over 7 bases. The germline V gene has CDR1 SGHRS and CDR2 YFSETQ. The ends lost 2 bases at V and 4 bases at J; junction bases unmatched: 8. There are 15 residues in the CDR3. The CDR3 sequence: CASSLRTGEGTEAFF. For the CDR3, the DNA is TGCGCCAGCAGCTTACGTACAGGGGAAGGCACTGAAGCTTTCTTT.

The chain couples TRBV5-6 to TRBJ2-1; a possible D gene is TRBD2 (6 bases). Germline V gene lookup returns CDR1 SGHDT and CDR2 YYEEEE. The CDR3 spans 15 residues. Between the trimmed V and J ends, which lost 1 base and 5 bases, there was a span of 13 bases. The CDR3 protein is CASSLWERRDNEQFF. CDR3 coding DNA: TGTGCCAGCAGCTTGTGGGAGCGGAGGGACAATGAGCAGTTCTTC.

The rearrangement links TRBV2 to TRBJ1-4; perhaps TRBD1 as D (6 bases). This CDR3 is built from 13 residues. CDR1 is SNHLY and CDR2 is FYNNEI in the germline V gene. V lost 11 bases and J 7 bases, leaving 17 bases between the germline ends. CDR3 amino acids: CAGSRGGGEKLFF. DNA for the CDR3: TGTGCCGGCTCGAGGGGGGGCGGTGAAAAACTGTTTTTT.